This passage covers 12 T cell receptor beta chains from one sample sequenced in a study of OX40 agonist ivuxolimab in advanced cancers. Sequenced by immunoSEQ multiplex PCR; TCRdb stores in-frame clones only, minus some. Of 65,000 to 80,000 clones in the sample, 85% to 90% were seen once. Sequenced here: CD4+ or CD8+ T cells sorted from blood, sampled in a trial of the OX40 agonist ivuxolimab. The receptors originated from an adult with an advanced solid tumor such as melanoma, head and neck, liver or kidney cancer.

A single count supports this clone. The chain links TRBV5-1 to TRBJ1-1, with 8 bases aligning to TRBD1. Germline CDR1 is SGHRS and CDR2 is YFSETQ. This CDR3 contains 13 residues. V was pared by 2 bases and J by 7 bases, with 4 bases of the junction left unmatched. CDR3 DNA: TGCGCCAGCAGCTTACTACAGGGGGATGAAGCTTTCTTT. Encoded protein: CASSLLQGDEAFF.

This chain links TRBV7-2 with TRBJ1-1; no firm D call. Trimming stripped 8 bases from V and 1 base from J, with 11 bases between. Per germline, CDR1 SGHTA and CDR2 FQGNSA. The CDR3 totals 13 residues. The CDR3 DNA is TGTGCCAGCGGTGTTAGAAAGAACACTGAAGCTTTCTTT. Amino acid sequence: CASGVRKNTEAFF. The variable domain in full, completed from reference TRBV7-2 and TRBJ1-1, reads GAGVSQSPSNKVTEKGKDVELRCDPISGHTALYWYRQSLGQGLEFLIYFQGNSAPDKSGLPSDRFSAERTGGSVSTLTIQRTQQEDSAVYLCASGVRKNTEAFFGQGTRLTVV.

The CDR3 loop is CASSLQREVADTQYF. The CDR3 DNA sequence: TGTGCCAGCAGCTTGCAGCGGGAAGTGGCAGATACGCAGTATTTT. The rearrangement links TRBV7-9 to TRBJ2-3, with 7 nucleotides matching TRBD2. There are 15 residues in the CDR3. J gave up 4 bases and V 3 bases, and 7 bases lay outside the gene matches. The V gene's germline CDR1 is SEHNR and CDR2 FQNEAQ (reference sequence).

The V and J genes are TRBV19 and TRBJ2-2; TRBD2 aligns across 8 bases. The CDR3 covers 16 residues. Looked up from germline, CDR1 is LNHDA and CDR2 is SQIVND (reference sequence). After removal of 1 base from V and 7 bases from J, the junction contained 8 bases not matched to a gene. CDR3 protein: CASSIVSAGAGGELFF. DNA for the CDR3: TGTGCCAGTAGTATAGTGTCAGCGGGAGCAGGCGGGGAGCTGTTTTTT.

The chain links TRBV4-1 to TRBJ2-7; 8 bases map to TRBD1. The CDR3 totals 15 residues. Germline CDR1 MGHRA, CDR2 YSYEKL. V shed 1 base, J shed 2 bases, and the junction held 4 bases outside the gene matches. CDR3 nucleotides: TGCGCCAGCAGCCAAGGACAGGGGATTCCCTACGAGCAGTACTTC. It specifies CASSQGQGIPYEQYF.

The chain carries TRBV4-2 and TRBJ2-7, with D possibly being TRBD2 (5 bases). Looked up from germline, CDR1 is LGHNA and CDR2 is YNFKEQ. The CDR3 sequence is 14 residues long. V shed 0 bases and J shed 6 bases, with 12 bases lying between them. CDR3 DNA: TGTGCCAGCAGCCAAGAGCTAGCTGTGGTCGAGCAGTACTTC. Protein sequence: CASSQELAVVEQYF.

The rearrangement uses TRBV6-1 and TRBJ2-7, with D perhaps matching TRBD2 (6 bases). With 8 bases removed from V and 0 bases from J, the gap between germline ends came to 8 bases. This CDR3 has 12 amino acids. Germline CDR1 reads MNHNS; CDR2 reads SASEGT. The CDR3 here is CASWDFSYEQYF. CDR3 coding DNA: TGTGCCAGCTGGGACTTCTCCTACGAGCAGTACTTC.

This chain connects TRBV29-1 to TRBJ2-1, with D perhaps matching TRBD2 (5 bases). V shed 4 bases and J shed 4 bases, with 11 bases lying between them. From germline, CDR1 is SQVTM and CDR2 ANQGSEA. The CDR3 runs 13 residues. CDR3 nucleotide sequence: TGCAGCGTTGCCAGCGGTAATTACAATGAGCAGTTCTTC. Amino acid sequence: CSVASGNYNEQFF.

The chain is built from TRBV19 and TRBJ1-6; D gene unclear. The CDR3 sequence is 14 residues long. V was shortened by 9 bases and J by 5 bases, with 14 bases between the two germline ends. The V gene's germline CDR1 is LNHDA and CDR2 SQIVND (reference sequence). The DNA for the CDR3 is TGTGCCAGCCAACCGCCGGTGGATAATTCACCCCTCCACTTT. Residues: CASQPPVDNSPLHF.

The CDR3 sequence: CASSQNTGELFF. In DNA form, the CDR3 reads TGCGCCAGCAGCCAGAACACCGGGGAGCTGTTTTTT. The chain carries TRBV5-1 and TRBJ2-2; D uncertain. Trimming stripped 4 bases from V and 1 base from J, with 2 bases between. The CDR3 is 12 amino acids. Germline CDR1 and CDR2: SGHRS and YFSETQ.

This clone was seen a handful of times. This chain links TRBV6-6 with TRBJ2-2; 8 positions agree with TRBD1. Germline V CDR1 and CDR2: MNHNY, SVGAGI (reference sequence). This CDR3 has 15 amino acids. Trimming took 6 bases from V and 5 from J; bases not matched to a gene: 8. This CDR3 is CASSSTGVETGELFF. The DNA for the CDR3 is TGTGCCAGCAGCTCGACAGGGGTGGAGACCGGGGAGCTGTTTTTT.

This chain connects TRBV7-6 to TRBJ2-5, with D uncertain. The DNA end is a closer match to TRBJ2-7, so the J assignment may be wrong. The CDR3 has 11 residues. Germline V gene lookup returns CDR1 SGHVS and CDR2 FNYEAQ. Here the CDR3 reads CASGDSYEQYF. CDR3 sequence (DNA): TGTGCCAGCGGGGACTCCTACGAGCAGTACTTC.